This T cell receptor beta chain was recorded in a study of CD8 T cells in Susac syndrome. Random hexamers were used to reverse transcribe the RNA input (about 0.5 to 1 ug). The TCR beta CDR3 was amplified by immunoSEQ multiplex PCR across 54 Vbeta, 13 Jbeta. TCRdb re-derived calls from the immunoSEQ multiplex PCR reads in MiXCR, one entry per CDR3 protein. The sample lists roughly 150,000 distinct CDR3 sequences, just over 90% occurring once. Sequencing of TCR beta drew on CD8+ and CD4+ T cells from blood. Healthy donors formed controls matched for age and sex. Germline V gives CDR1 LGHDT, CDR2 YNNKEL (reference sequence). This CDR3 is 19 amino acids long. Trimming removed 0 bases from V and 6 bases from J; junction bases left unmatched: 12.

The sequence derives from a human donor in good health. Sequencing used CD4+ T cells from PBMCs. V gene TRBV3-1 combines with J gene TRBJ1-6; 9 positions agree with TRBD1. The CDR3 protein is CASSQDWSSGQGFNSPLHF. Here the CDR3 DNA reads TGTGCCAGCAGCCAAGATTGGTCGTCGGGACAGGGCTTTAATTCACCCCTCCACTTT.